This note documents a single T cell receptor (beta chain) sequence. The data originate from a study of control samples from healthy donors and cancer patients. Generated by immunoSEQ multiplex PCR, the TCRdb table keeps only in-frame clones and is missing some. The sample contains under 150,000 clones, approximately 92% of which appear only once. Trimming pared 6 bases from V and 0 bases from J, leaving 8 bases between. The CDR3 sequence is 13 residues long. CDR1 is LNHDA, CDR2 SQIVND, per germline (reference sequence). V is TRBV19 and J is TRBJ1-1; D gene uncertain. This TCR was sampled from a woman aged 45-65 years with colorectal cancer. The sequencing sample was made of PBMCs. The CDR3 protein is CASRRTVNTEAFF. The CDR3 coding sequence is TGTGCCAGTAGACGGACGGTGAACACTGAAGCTTTCTTT.